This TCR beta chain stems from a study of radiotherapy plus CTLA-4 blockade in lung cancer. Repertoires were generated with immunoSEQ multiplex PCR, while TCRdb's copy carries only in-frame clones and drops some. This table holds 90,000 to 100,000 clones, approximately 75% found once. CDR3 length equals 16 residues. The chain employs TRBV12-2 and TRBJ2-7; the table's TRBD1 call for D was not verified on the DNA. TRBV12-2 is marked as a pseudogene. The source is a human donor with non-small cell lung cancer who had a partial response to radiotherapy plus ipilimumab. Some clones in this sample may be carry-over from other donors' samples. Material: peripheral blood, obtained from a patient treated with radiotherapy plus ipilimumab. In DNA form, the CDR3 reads TGTGCAAGTCGCTTAGCCAACAGGGAACCATGCTACGAGCAGTACTTC. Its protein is CASRLANREPCYEQYF.